The 26 T cell receptor beta chains below come from one sample, sequenced in a study of blood T cell repertoires in COVID-19. TCRdb's table, derived via immunoSEQ multiplex PCR, lists solely in-frame clones and lacks some. The sample includes about 160,000 clones, 87% of them seen just once. The sample was peripheral blood. The receptors were gathered from a woman aged 55-70 years with active or convalescent COVID-19.

The CDR3 DNA sequence: TGTGCCAGTAGCCTCATAGAAAGGACGGGGGGTGGCTACACCTTC. Amino acid sequence: CASSLIERTGGGYTF. J is TRBJ1-2 and V is TRBV19; a possible D gene is TRBD1 (5 bases). The CDR3 sequence is 15 residues long. Trimming took 6 bases from V and 7 from J, leaving 21 bases between them. The V gene's germline CDR1 is LNHDA and CDR2 SQIVND (reference sequence).

This rearrangement joins TRBV6-5 to TRBJ1-1; 8 bases fit TRBD1. CDR3 length: 13 amino acids. J lost 6 bases, V lost 6 bases, and 6 bases had no gene match. The germline V gene has CDR1 MNHEY and CDR2 SVGAGI. The DNA of the CDR3 is TGTGCCAGCAGCCCCAGGGGGCTGGCTGAAGCTTTCTTT. This translates into CASSPRGLAEAFF.

This chain joins TRBV29-1 and TRBJ2-2, with a possible D match to TRBD2 (5 bases). CDR1 and CDR2 from the germline V gene are SQVTM and ANQGSEA. The CDR3 loop spans 14 amino acids. The V gene lost 5 bases and the J gene lost 5 bases, with 15 bases spanning the gap. The CDR3: CSVYRGDWTGELFF. The CDR3 coding sequence is TGCAGCGTTTACCGGGGAGATTGGACCGGGGAGCTGTTTTTT.

The V call is TRBV9, the J call TRBJ2-7, with TRBD1 matching over 7 bases. The CDR3 length is 15 residues. Germline CDR1 and CDR2: SGDLS and YYNGEE. V dropped 4 bases and J dropped 3; count of bases not matched to a gene: 10. The CDR3 DNA follows: TGTGCCAGCAGCCGGGTTACAGGGGCTCTCTACGAGCAGTACTTC. Protein sequence: CASSRVTGALYEQYF.

This clone was seen a handful of times. The V call is TRBV5-1, the J call TRBJ1-2; weak D call: TRBD1 (6 bases). Germline-derived CDR1 and CDR2 are SGHRS and YFSETQ. The germline V and J ends were trimmed by 3 bases and 0 bases, with 9 bases remaining between them. The length of the CDR3 is 14 residues. CDR3 sequence: CASSYRETNYGYTF. DNA of the CDR3: TGCGCCAGCAGCTACAGGGAAACTAACTATGGCTACACCTTC.

The genes are TRBV5-4 and TRBJ1-2, with a weak D call TRBD1 (6 bases). Germline V gene data show CDR1 as SGHNT and CDR2 as YYREEE (reference sequence). The CDR3 covers 13 residues. Trimming cost V 0 bases and J 6 bases, with 9 bases left between them. The CDR3 region is CASSLAGADGYTF. CDR3 in DNA: TGTGCCAGCAGCTTGGCAGGGGCGGATGGCTACACCTTC.

The chain is built from TRBV30 and TRBJ1-5; tentatively, D is TRBD1 (5 bases). Germline loops: CDR1 GTSNPN, CDR2 SVGIG (reference sequence). CDR3 length: 10 amino acids. V shed 3 bases and J shed 8 bases, with 5 bases lying between them. The CDR3 region is CAWRDKPQHF. Here the CDR3 DNA reads TGTGCCTGGAGGGACAAGCCCCAGCATTTT.

V and J are TRBV7-9 and TRBJ2-7, with 9 nucleotides matching TRBD1. The germline CDR1 and CDR2 sequences are SEHNR and FQNEAQ (reference sequence). The length of the CDR3 is 14 residues. With 7 bases clipped from V and 4 bases from J, the junction kept 8 bases outside the gene matches. CDR3 amino acids: CASTLGQGGYEQYF. In DNA form, the CDR3 reads TGTGCCAGCACCCTGGGACAGGGAGGATACGAGCAGTACTTC.

This clone was found once. The gene calls are TRBV7-2 and TRBJ2-7; 8 bases match TRBD2. The germline V gene encodes CDR1 SGHTA and CDR2 FQGNSA. After removal of 5 bases from V and 5 bases from J, the junction contained 8 bases not matched to a gene. The CDR3 sequence is 14 residues long. The CDR3 sequence: CASSNPGGINEQYF. The DNA of the CDR3 is TGTGCCAGCAGCAATCCGGGGGGGATCAACGAGCAGTACTTC. The full variable domain, its missing parts supplied by reference TRBV7-2 and TRBJ2-7, is GAGVSQSPSNKVTEKGKDVELRCDPISGHTALYWYRQSLGQGLEFLIYFQGNSAPDKSGLPSDRFSAERTGGSVSTLTIQRTQQEDSAVYLCASSNPGGINEQYFGPGTRLTVT.

The genes are TRBV23-1 and TRBJ1-5, with 9 bases lining up with TRBD1. TRBV23-1 qualifies as an ORF whose function is uncertain. V lost 6 bases and J lost 1; bases outside the gene matches: 4. The CDR3 sequence is 15 residues long. Here the CDR3 DNA reads TGCGCCAGCAGCTCGACAGGGGGAAGCAATCAGCCCCAGCATTTT. Amino acids: CASSSTGGSNQPQHF.

The chain combines TRBV21-1 with TRBJ1-5; the table's TRBD1 call for D was not verified on the DNA. TRBV21-1 is termed a pseudogene. The CDR3 is 19 amino acids. The CDR3 is CASSKEGTGYSSGNQPQHF. The CDR3, as DNA: TGTGCCAGCAGCAAGGAAGGGACAGGGTATTCGTCGGGCAATCAGCCCCAGCATTTT.

The chain links TRBV2 to TRBJ1-1; 10 bases map to TRBD1. In germline, CDR1 is SNHLY, CDR2 FYNNEI. This CDR3 has 15 amino acids. V gave up 3 bases and J gave up 11 bases; unmatched junction bases: 12. In nucleotides, the CDR3 is TGTGCCAGCAGTGATAGACAGGGGGCGCTTAGGCCGGCTTTCTTT. As protein: CASSDRQGALRPAFF.

The rearrangement uses TRBV29-1 and TRBJ2-5; 9 nucleotides agree with TRBD2. CDR3 length: 13 amino acids. CDR1 is SQVTM, CDR2 ANQGSEA, per germline. The V and J ends lost 7 bases and 5 bases, in that order; junction bases with no gene match: 8. The DNA of the CDR3 is TGCAGCGCCCAGCGGGGGGCGGGGGAGACCCAGTACTTC. It translates to CSAQRGAGETQYF.

This clone was counted a few times. The rearrangement links TRBV19 to TRBJ2-7; TRBD2 matches at 8 bases. The V and J ends lost 6 bases and 9 bases, in that order; junction bases with no gene match: 13. The CDR3 is 14 amino acids. CDR1 and CDR2 from the germline V gene are LNHDA and SQIVND (reference sequence). The CDR3 nucleotides are TGTGCCAGTAGAGAGCGGGGGAGCTACGATGGGCAGTACTTC. Encoded protein: CASRERGSYDGQYF.

J is TRBJ1-1 and V is TRBV12-3 or TRBV12-4; 9 positions match TRBD1. The CDR3 spans 13 residues. J lost 8 bases, V lost 5 bases, and 6 bases had no gene match. The CDR3 nucleotides are TGTGCCAGCAGTACCGGGACAGGGAGAGAAGCTTTCTTT. Protein: CASSTGTGREAFF.

The J gene is TRBJ1-1, the V gene TRBV12-5; 7 nucleotides match TRBD1. V was pared by 0 bases and J by 1 base, with 5 bases of the junction left unmatched. CDR1 is LGHNT, CDR2 FRNRAP, per germline. The CDR3 runs 16 residues. The CDR3 DNA sequence: TGTGCTAGTGGTTTGGTAGTCACAGGGGAGAACACTGAAGCTTTCTTT. Protein product: CASGLVVTGENTEAFF.

This clone has a single count. CDR3 DNA sequence: TGTGCCAGCAGAACAGGGGTGGGACAGGCGAGTACAGATACGCAGTATTTT. This sequence encodes CASRTGVGQASTDTQYF. V is TRBV27 and J is TRBJ2-3, with 8 bases matching TRBD1. This CDR3 is built from 17 residues. After removal of 6 bases from V and 3 bases from J, the junction contained 14 bases not matched to a gene. CDR1 is MNHEY, CDR2 SMNVEV, per germline (reference sequence).

The V and J genes are TRBV11-3 and TRBJ2-2, with TRBD1 identical over 10 bases. Looked up from germline, CDR1 is SGHNT and CDR2 is YENEEA. Trimming cost V 5 bases and J 6 bases; bases outside gene matches: 3. CDR3 length: 14 amino acids. CDR3 residues: CASSPGQGSGELFF. CDR3 nucleotides: TGTGCCAGCAGCCCGGGACAGGGGTCCGGGGAGCTGTTTTTT.

V and J are TRBV12-3 or TRBV12-4 and TRBJ1-5; TRBD1 might be the D (6 bases). V was trimmed by 7 bases and J by 6 bases, leaving 13 bases between them. This CDR3 contains 13 residues. Here the CDR3 reads CASTETGIQPQHF. DNA of the CDR3: TGTGCCAGCACCGAAACAGGGATTCAGCCCCAGCATTTT.

There are a few counts of this clone. V gene TRBV27 combines with J gene TRBJ1-5, with D tentatively TRBD1 (5 bases). V lost 5 bases, J lost 0 bases, and 11 bases lay in between. Looked up from germline, CDR1 is MNHEY and CDR2 is SMNVEV (reference sequence). The CDR3 covers 15 residues. The CDR3 nucleotides read TGTGCCAGCAGTACAGGCTGGGGTAGCAATCAGCCCCAGCATTTT. As protein: CASSTGWGSNQPQHF.

The rearrangement joins TRBV3-1 (or the pseudogene TRBV3-2) to TRBJ2-2; TRBD2 aligns across 12 bases. The V gene's germline CDR1 is LGHDT and CDR2 YNNKEL (reference sequence). The CDR3 is made up of 16 amino acids. With V trimmed by 9 bases and J by 0 bases, 5 bases remained unmatched. The DNA for the CDR3 is TGTGCCAGGAGGACTAGCGGGGACCCGAACACCGGGGAGCTGTTTTTT. As protein: CARRTSGDPNTGELFF.

V usage is TRBV7-2 and J usage is TRBJ2-7; no reliable D call. The CDR3 has 12 amino acids. The V end lost 1 base, the J end lost 6 bases, and 7 bases lay between the germline ends. Germline CDR1 is SGHTA and CDR2 is FQGNSA. CDR3 in amino acids: CASSLVGSEQYF. In nucleotides, the CDR3 is TGTGCCAGCAGCTTAGTTGGCAGCGAGCAGTACTTC.

V gene TRBV13 combines with J gene TRBJ1-2; 7 nucleotides align to TRBD1. This CDR3 spans 16 amino acids. CDR1 and CDR2 (germline): PRHDT, FYEKMQ (reference sequence). The junction had 16 bases not matched to a gene; V was cut back by 5 bases and J by 7 bases. CDR3 sequence reads: CASSLSLQTGNVGYTF. CDR3 nucleotide sequence: TGTGCCAGCAGCCTAAGCCTCCAGACAGGGAACGTTGGCTACACCTTC.

This sequence joins TRBV19 and TRBJ1-2, with D unresolved. The CDR3 is 11 residues long. Deletions cut 5 bases from V and 14 bases from J, with 15 bases between. CDR1 LNHDA and CDR2 SQIVND come from the germline V gene (reference sequence). The CDR3 bases are TGTGCCAGTAGTGATCCCGGGTCTTGGACCTTC. This gives the protein CASSDPGSWTF.

This clone came up once. The chain joins TRBV6-6 to TRBJ2-7; the match to TRBD1 covers 9 bases. Per the germline V gene, CDR1 is MNHNY and CDR2 is SVGAGI (reference sequence). Trimming cost V 6 bases and J 6 bases; bases outside gene matches: 9. The CDR3 length is 14 residues. The CDR3 DNA is TGTGCCAGCAGAAACAGGGGGCGCTTTGGCGAGCAGTACTTC. Protein product: CASRNRGRFGEQYF.

CDR3 coding DNA: TGCGCCAGCAGCTCTGACAGGGGGCGCACCGGGGAGCTGTTTTTT. Amino acids: CASSSDRGRTGELFF. The chain recombines TRBV5-1 with TRBJ2-2; 10 nucleotides match TRBD1. Looked up from germline, CDR1 is SGHRS and CDR2 is YFSETQ. This CDR3 is built from 15 residues. V was clipped by 3 bases and J by 4 bases; unmatched bases: 3.